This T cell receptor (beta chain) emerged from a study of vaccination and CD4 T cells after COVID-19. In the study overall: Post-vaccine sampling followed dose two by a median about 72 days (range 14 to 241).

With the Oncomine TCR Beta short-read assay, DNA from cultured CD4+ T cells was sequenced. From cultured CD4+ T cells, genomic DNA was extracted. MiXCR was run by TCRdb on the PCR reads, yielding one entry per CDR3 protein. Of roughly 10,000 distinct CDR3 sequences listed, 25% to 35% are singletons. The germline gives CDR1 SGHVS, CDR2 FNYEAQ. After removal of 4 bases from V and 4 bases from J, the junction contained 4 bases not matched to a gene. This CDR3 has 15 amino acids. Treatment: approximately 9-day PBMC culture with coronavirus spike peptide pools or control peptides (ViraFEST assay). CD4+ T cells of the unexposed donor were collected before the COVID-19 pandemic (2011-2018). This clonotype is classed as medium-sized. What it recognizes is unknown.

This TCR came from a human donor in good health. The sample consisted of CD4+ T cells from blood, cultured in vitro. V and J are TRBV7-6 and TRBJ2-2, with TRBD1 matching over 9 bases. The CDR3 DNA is TGTGCCAGCAGCTCATGGACAGGGGCCACCGGGGAGCTGTTTTTT. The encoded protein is CASSSWTGATGELFF.